This TCR beta chain was observed in a study of CD8 T cells in Susac syndrome. With random hexamers, reverse transcription was performed on 0.5 to 1 ug of RNA. MiXCR, run by TCRdb on the immunoSEQ multiplex PCR reads, gives a single entry per CDR3 protein. The sample lists under 150,000 distinct CDR3 sequences; roughly 94% were seen once. Germline-derived CDR1 and CDR2 are SNHLY and FYNNEI. This CDR3 is 15 amino acids long. Deletions cut 6 bases from V and 5 bases from J, with 19 bases between. The sample was CD4+ T cells from PBMCs. The receptor's source is a human donor with multiple sclerosis. V usage is TRBV2 and J usage is TRBJ1-2; tentative D call: TRBD1 (6 bases). CDR3 DNA: TGTGCCAGCAGGGACGGGACACTCTTCCATTATGGCTACACCTTC. As protein: CASRDGTLFHYGYTF.